This T cell receptor (beta chain) was recovered during a study of T cell repertoires in cytomegalovirus infection. On the study more broadly: The public TCR beta signatures pointed to both CMV infection and matching HLA type.

General observations from the study: Cumulative public TCR beta family frequency identified CMV carriers with the relevant HLA.

There are many counts of this clonotype. The antigen remains unidentified. TCRdb reprocessed the reads via MiXCR and lists one record per CDR3 protein. The sample contains some 220,000 distinct CDR3 sequences, 10% to 15% of which appear only once. This TCR was recovered from a human donor in good health (CMV status not recorded). Some clones in this sample may be carry-over from other donors' samples. The source material was PBMCs.

In nucleotides, the CDR3 is TGTGCCAGCAGTTTGGGGACCTACACTGAAGCTTTCTTT. Protein: CASSLGTYTEAFF. The chain links TRBV6-1 to TRBJ1-1, with D perhaps matching TRBD1 (5 bases). This CDR3 is 13 amino acids long. Germline CDR1 reads MNHNS; CDR2 reads SASEGT. Trimming removed 5 bases from V and 3 bases from J, with 10 bases in between.